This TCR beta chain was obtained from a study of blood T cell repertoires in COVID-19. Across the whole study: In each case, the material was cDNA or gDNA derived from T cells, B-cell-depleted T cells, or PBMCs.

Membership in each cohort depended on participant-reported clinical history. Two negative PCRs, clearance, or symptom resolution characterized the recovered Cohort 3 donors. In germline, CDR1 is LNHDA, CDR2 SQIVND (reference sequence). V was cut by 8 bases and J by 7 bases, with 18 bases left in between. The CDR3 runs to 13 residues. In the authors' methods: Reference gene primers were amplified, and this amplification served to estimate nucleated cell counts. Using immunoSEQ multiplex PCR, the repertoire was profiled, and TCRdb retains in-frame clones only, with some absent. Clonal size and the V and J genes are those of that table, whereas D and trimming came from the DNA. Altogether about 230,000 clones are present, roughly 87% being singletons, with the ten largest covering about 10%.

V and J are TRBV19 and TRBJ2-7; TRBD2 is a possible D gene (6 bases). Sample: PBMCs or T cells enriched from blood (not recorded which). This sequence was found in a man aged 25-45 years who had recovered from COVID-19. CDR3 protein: CASGLGFAGEQYF. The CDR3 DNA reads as TGTGCCAGTGGTCTGGGCTTCGCGGGGGAGCAGTACTTC.